The T cell receptor (beta chain) under discussion was sequenced for a study of tissue T cells after allogeneic stem cell transplantation. Study-wide results and caveats: Tissue-detected TCR repertoire was only partly captured by blood and spleen T cells.

Time point meaning: mouse harvest day 7 after allogeneic transplant. Each mouse received 10^7 T-cell-depleted marrow cells plus 10^6 splenic CD5+ T cells by tail vein. Mice had MHC-mismatched B6 into BALB/c GVHD, sampled day 7 or 14. TCRdb's table, derived via immunoSEQ multiplex PCR, lists solely in-frame clones and lacks some. The sample comprises approximately 5,700 clones, around 50% of which are singletons, and approximately 10% rests with the top ten. This clone showed up just once. Its antigen remains unidentified. These gene names are mouse names. The sequenced fragment ends 1 residue before the CDR3 boundary, so the rest is inferred from the germline J gene. CDR1 is SGHND and CDR2 is FRSKSL in the germline V gene. The CDR3 is made up of 13 amino acids. V shed 1 base and J shed 3 bases, with 6 bases lying between them.

The clonotype originates from a female BALB/c mouse given C57BL/6 T cells with graft-versus-host disease after an allogeneic hematopoietic cell transplant. This chain links TRBV15 with TRBJ1-1; a weak D match, TRBD1 (6 bases). The specimen sequenced was gut tissue. CDR3 DNA, as far as it was read: TGTGCCAGCAGTTTAGACAGGGACACAGAAGTCTTC. Its translation is CASSLDRDTEVF. The whole CDR3 is CASSLDRDTEVFF.